One sample yielded the 21 T cell receptor beta chains listed below, sequenced in a study of CD4+ T cells in melanoma. The protocol was immunoSEQ multiplex PCR, while the TCRdb copy is restricted to in-frame clones and leaves out a portion. The repertoire holds approximately 47,000 clones, with roughly 89% as singletons. Sample: peripheral blood. The receptors were sampled from a human donor with melanoma.

This chain connects TRBV19 to TRBJ1-5; weak D call: TRBD1 (5 bases). Deletions cut 6 bases from V and 7 bases from J, with 13 bases between. The CDR3 is 13 residues long. Germline V CDR1 and CDR2: LNHDA, SQIVND (reference sequence). CDR3 nucleotides: TGTGCCAGTAGCCTCCAGGGCGGCCAGCCCCAGCATTTT. Translating gives CASSLQGGQPQHF.

This chain joins TRBV10-3 and TRBJ1-5, with a tentative D call TRBD1 (5 bases). The germline CDR1 and CDR2 sequences are ENHRY and SYGVKD. The CDR3 runs to 15 residues. V was cut by 0 bases and J by 2 bases, with 8 bases left in between. CDR3: CAISESVGGNQPQHF. The CDR3 bases are TGTGCCATCAGTGAGTCAGTAGGGGGCAATCAGCCCCAGCATTTT.

The chain carries TRBV10-3 and TRBJ1-2; TRBD1 might be the D (5 bases). The germline V gene encodes CDR1 ENHRY and CDR2 SYGVKD. This CDR3 is 15 amino acids long. V was pared by 1 base and J by 6 bases, with 15 bases between. The CDR3 spells CAISEFVLKGDGYTF. The CDR3 nucleotides are TGTGCCATCAGTGAGTTCGTCCTCAAAGGGGATGGCTACACCTTC.

The rearrangement links TRBV6-1 to TRBJ1-4; 7 bases agree with TRBD1. The germline V gene encodes CDR1 MNHNS and CDR2 SASEGT. The CDR3 contains 15 residues. V dropped 0 bases and J dropped 7; count of bases not matched to a gene: 5. The CDR3 spells CASSEATGWAEKLFF. The CDR3 nucleotides read TGTGCCAGCAGTGAAGCGACAGGGTGGGCTGAAAAACTGTTTTTT.

The CDR3 sequence: CASSDTFYEQYF. The CDR3 DNA reads as TGTGCCAGCAGTGACACATTCTACGAGCAGTACTTC. The V gene is TRBV2, the J gene TRBJ2-5, with D hard to call. The tail of the sequence fits TRBJ2-7 better, so the J call may be wrong. Germline values: CDR1 SNHLY, CDR2 FYNNEI. The CDR3 loop spans 12 amino acids.

V gene TRBV6-1 combines with J gene TRBJ2-2; D not resolved. Looked up from germline, CDR1 is MNHNS and CDR2 is SASEGT. The V and J ends lost 6 bases and 2 bases respectively, with 10 bases between them. The length of the CDR3 is 14 residues. The CDR3 coding sequence is TGTGCCAGCAGCCCCGGACCCAACACCGGGGAGCTGTTTTTT. It translates to CASSPGPNTGELFF.

The chain is built from TRBV9 and TRBJ2-1; the match to TRBD2 covers 14 bases. V lost 4 bases, J lost 4 bases, and 7 bases stayed unmatched. The CDR3 is 17 amino acids. The germline gives CDR1 SGDLS, CDR2 YYNGEE. CDR3 in amino acids: CASSLRGTSGGYNEQFF. Written as DNA, the CDR3 is TGTGCCAGCAGCCTCCGGGGGACTAGCGGGGGATACAATGAGCAGTTCTTC. Together with reference TRBV9 and TRBJ2-1, the CDR3 gives the full variable domain: DSGVTQTPKHLITATGQRVTLRCSPRSGDLSVYWYQQSLDQGLQFLIQYYNGEERAKGNILERFSAQQFPDLHSELNLSSLELGDSALYFCASSLRGTSGGYNEQFFGPGTRLTVL.

As DNA, the CDR3 is TGTGCCAGTAGTGTACAGGGGCACGGAAACACCATATATTTT. It yields the protein CASSVQGHGNTIYF. The chain combines TRBV19 with TRBJ1-3; 7 positions agree with TRBD1. Germline values: CDR1 LNHDA, CDR2 SQIVND (reference sequence). The V and J ends lost 5 bases and 4 bases, in that order; junction bases with no gene match: 5. The CDR3 covers 14 residues.

The table lists this clone with a few counts. The chain couples TRBV10-3 to TRBJ2-7; 7 bases line up with TRBD2. Germline trimming cut 4 bases from V and 6 bases from J; bases unmatched to any gene: 12. This CDR3 has 15 residues. Germline CDR1 and CDR2: ENHRY and SYGVKD. The CDR3 here is CAISGTSAEIFEQYF. The CDR3 DNA sequence: TGTGCCATCAGTGGTACTAGCGCGGAGATTTTCGAGCAGTACTTC.

In this sample, this clone turned up a few times. J is TRBJ2-5 and V is TRBV9, with 9 bases aligning to TRBD2. Germline lookup yields CDR1 SGDLS and CDR2 YYNGEE. CDR3 length: 17 residues. Trimming cost V 0 bases and J 7 bases; bases outside gene matches: 13. Written as DNA, the CDR3 is TGTGCCAGCAGCGTAGCCGATTCCCTAGCGGGGATAGGGACCCAGTACTTC. Amino acids: CASSVADSLAGIGTQYF.

This clone was picked up one time. The V gene is TRBV4-3, the J gene TRBJ1-2; D gene unclear. Per the germline V gene, CDR1 is LGHNA and CDR2 is YSLEER. The CDR3 contains 15 residues. Trimming took 0 bases from V and 0 from J, leaving 8 bases between them. CDR3 nucleotides: TGCGCCAGCAGCCAAGAAGCCATCCCTAACTATGGCTACACCTTC. The encoded protein is CASSQEAIPNYGYTF.

For the CDR3, the DNA is TGTGCCAGCTCACCACCAAGCGGGGGGCACTACGAGCAGTACTTC. Amino acids: CASSPPSGGHYEQYF. J is TRBJ2-7 and V is TRBV18, with TRBD2 identical over 9 bases. The germline gives CDR1 KGHSH, CDR2 LQKENI. Germline trimming cut 0 bases from V and 3 bases from J; bases unmatched to any gene: 3. The CDR3 runs 15 residues.

The V call is TRBV11-2, the J call TRBJ1-4, with D tentatively TRBD1 (5 bases). Trimming left V 0 bases short and J 7 bases short, with 12 bases between. The CDR3 sequence is 15 residues long. From germline, CDR1 is SGHAT and CDR2 FQNNGV. The CDR3, as DNA: TGTGCCAGCAGCTTAGATACGGCAGGGAGTGAAAAACTGTTTTTT. The encoded protein is CASSLDTAGSEKLFF. Combining the CDR3 with reference TRBV11-2 and TRBJ1-4 gives the whole variable domain EAGVAQSPRYKIIEKRQSVAFWCNPISGHATLYWYQQILGQGPKLLIQFQNNGVVDDSQLPKDRFSAERLKGVDSTLKIQPAKLEDSAVYLCASSLDTAGSEKLFFGSGTQLSVL.

The chain has TRBV5-1 and TRBJ2-1, with 14 bases aligning to TRBD2. CDR1 and CDR2 (germline): SGHRS, YFSETQ. CDR3 length equals 15 residues. Trimming took 3 bases from V and 8 from J; bases not matched to a gene: 4. CDR3 region: CASSSGTSGGYEQFF. CDR3 bases: TGCGCCAGCAGCTCAGGGACTAGCGGGGGATATGAGCAGTTCTTC.

The chain links TRBV7-9 to TRBJ1-2; D remains unclear. V lost 1 base and J lost 7, with 7 bases in between. CDR3 length: 12 residues. Germline assignment: CDR1 SEHNR and CDR2 FQNEAQ (reference sequence). CDR3 residues: CASSLGGIGYTF. CDR3 nucleotide sequence: TGTGCCAGCAGCTTAGGGGGAATTGGCTACACCTTC.

The V gene is TRBV2, the J gene TRBJ2-3; D is unclear. Germline V gene data show CDR1 as SNHLY and CDR2 as FYNNEI. V lost 4 bases to trimming and J lost 3 bases, with 14 bases between them. This CDR3 is 15 amino acids long. The CDR3 is CASSAVQDRTDTQYF. CDR3 DNA: TGTGCCAGCAGTGCAGTGCAGGATCGTACAGATACGCAGTATTTT.

The count of this clone is one. The chain is built from TRBV6-1 and TRBJ2-1, with 7 nucleotides matching TRBD2. With 6 bases clipped from V and 6 bases from J, the junction kept 11 bases outside the gene matches. The CDR3 covers 15 residues. Germline loops: CDR1 MNHNS, CDR2 SASEGT. The CDR3 DNA follows: TGTGCCAGCAGCCTAGCGGCCCAATTCTCCAATGAGCAGTTCTTC. Amino acid sequence: CASSLAAQFSNEQFF.

The rearrangement uses TRBV18 and TRBJ2-7; 9 bases agree with TRBD1. This CDR3 is built from 17 residues. The junction had 10 bases not matched to a gene; V was cut back by 3 bases and J by 1 base. CDR1 KGHSH and CDR2 LQKENI come from the germline V gene. The CDR3 here is CASSPYRDREGSYEQYF. In DNA form, the CDR3 reads TGTGCCAGCTCACCTTACCGGGACAGGGAAGGTTCCTACGAGCAGTACTTC.

V gene TRBV6-5 combines with J gene TRBJ1-6; maybe TRBD1 (5 bases). The germline CDR1 and CDR2 sequences are MNHEY and SVGAGI. The CDR3 sequence is 15 residues long. The ends were cut back, 6 bases at V and 3 bases at J, with 12 bases in the middle. The CDR3 DNA reads TGTGCCAGCAGCCGCGAGAGGGGCTATAATTCACCCCTCCACTTT. This translates into CASSRERGYNSPLHF.

This clone showed up just once. The CDR3 spells CASSLEYAGGLPYNEQFF. CDR3 in DNA: TGTGCCAGCAGCTTGGAGTACGCGGGGGGACTCCCCTACAATGAGCAGTTCTTC. This chain connects TRBV5-8 to TRBJ2-1, with TRBD2 matching over 8 bases. Germline CDR1 reads SGHTS; CDR2 reads YDEGEE. The CDR3 length is 18 residues. The V segment lost 0 bases and the J segment 2 bases; nucleotides outside the gene matches: 10.

This sequence joins TRBV11-2 and TRBJ1-1; D unresolved. CDR3 length equals 16 residues. V was pared by 4 bases and J by 1 base, with 16 bases between. Germline CDR1 SGHAT, CDR2 FQNNGV. The CDR3 loop is CASSSVDEGWNTEAFF. CDR3 nucleotides: TGTGCCAGCAGCTCAGTGGACGAGGGCTGGAACACTGAAGCTTTCTTT. The full variable domain, its missing parts supplied by reference TRBV11-2 and TRBJ1-1, is EAGVAQSPRYKIIEKRQSVAFWCNPISGHATLYWYQQILGQGPKLLIQFQNNGVVDDSQLPKDRFSAERLKGVDSTLKIQPAKLEDSAVYLCASSSVDEGWNTEAFFGQGTRLTVV.